This passage covers 22 T cell receptor beta chains from one sample sequenced in a study of identical twins. TCRdb processed the 5' RACE reads anew with MiXCR; each CDR3 protein has one entry. The repertoire holds 650,000 to 800,000 distinct CDR3 sequences, with over 8.5% as singletons. The data also belong to a second study, concerning yellow fever vaccine responses in identical twins.

Sequencing used PBMCs. The receptors come from a woman between 18 and 29 years old in good health.

J is TRBJ2-1 and V is TRBV29-1; TRBD1 agrees at 7 bases. J was trimmed by 7 bases and V by 4 bases; bases with no gene match: 7. This CDR3 region has 13 residues. Germline loops: CDR1 SQVTM, CDR2 ANQGSEA. The CDR3 bases are TGCAGCGTTGGTACGGGACAGACAAATGAGCAGTTCTTC. It yields the protein CSVGTGQTNEQFF.

This clonotype was seen more than once but under ten times. The J gene is TRBJ2-5, the V gene TRBV29-1, with D hard to call. CDR3 length: 14 residues. V was shortened by 4 bases and J by 5 bases, with 17 bases between the two germline ends. CDR1 SQVTM and CDR2 ANQGSEA come from the germline V gene. Here the CDR3 reads CSVVPKVAGETQYF. CDR3 in DNA: TGCAGCGTTGTCCCAAAGGTAGCCGGGGAGACCCAGTACTTC.

This rearrangement joins TRBV29-1 to TRBJ1-3; D is unresolved. The germline V gene has CDR1 SQVTM and CDR2 ANQGSEA. The germline V and J ends were trimmed by 7 bases and 0 bases, with 7 bases remaining between them. This CDR3 contains 12 residues. The CDR3 coding sequence is TGCAGCGCTGTCGCCTCTGGAAACACCATATATTTT. Its translation is CSAVASGNTIYF.

V gene TRBV6-2 or TRBV6-3 combines with J gene TRBJ2-7, with 7 bases lining up with TRBD2. The CDR3 has 15 amino acids. J was trimmed by 3 bases and V by 2 bases; bases with no gene match: 7. In germline, CDR1 is MNHEY, CDR2 SVGEGT. The DNA of the CDR3 is TGTGCCAGCAGTTACAGAGCGGGAAGGATCTACGAGCAGTACTTC. This encodes CASSYRAGRIYEQYF.

The chain recombines TRBV7-9 with TRBJ2-7; tentatively, D is TRBD1 or TRBD2 (5 bases each). The CDR3 sequence is 15 residues long. V dropped 1 base and J dropped 3 bases, with 13 bases sitting between them. CDR1 is SEHNR, CDR2 FQNEAQ, per germline (reference sequence). In DNA form, the CDR3 reads TGTGCCAGCAGCTTAGAAAGAGGGGTAGGCTACGAGCAGTACTTC. Its protein product is CASSLERGVGYEQYF.

The J gene is TRBJ2-3, the V gene TRBV29-1; maybe TRBD2 (5 bases). Germline V CDR1 and CDR2: SQVTM, ANQGSEA. V was shortened by 7 bases and J by 3 bases, with 11 bases between the two germline ends. The CDR3 loop spans 12 amino acids. This chain's CDR3 is CSAVPGTDTQYF. CDR3 nucleotides: TGCAGCGCCGTCCCGGGGACAGATACGCAGTATTTT.

This sequence joins TRBV12-3 or TRBV12-4 and TRBJ1-6; D is ambiguous. The V end was cut by 2 bases, the J end by 17 bases, with 10 bases between. The CDR3 is 11 residues long. CDR3 loop: CASSLSGRVHF. DNA of the CDR3: TGTGCCAGCAGTTTATCCGGACGCGTCCACTTT.

J is TRBJ2-3 and V is TRBV28, with unresolved D. The V end lost 6 bases, the J end lost 0 bases, and 19 bases lay between the germline ends. This CDR3 region has 17 residues. The V gene's germline CDR1 is MDHEN and CDR2 SYDVKM. The DNA of the CDR3 is TGTGCCAGCAGCAGCCAATTTCGGTCAACTAGCACAGATACGCAGTATTTT. This codes for CASSSQFRSTSTDTQYF.

This clonotype has just a few counts. CDR3 region: CASSFGFGAIQETQYF. In DNA form, the CDR3 reads TGTGCCAGCAGCTTTGGGTTCGGGGCCATCCAAGAGACCCAGTACTTC. V usage is TRBV11-2 and J usage is TRBJ2-5; perhaps D is TRBD1 or TRBD2 (5 bases each). Germline CDR1 and CDR2: SGHAT and FQNNGV. The length of the CDR3 is 16 residues. V lost 3 bases and J 1 base, leaving 15 bases between the germline ends.

The V gene is TRBV3-1, the J gene TRBJ2-3; D not certain. V was clipped by 8 bases and J by 1 base, with 10 bases between them. CDR3 length equals 13 residues. The germline V gene has CDR1 LGHDT and CDR2 YNNKEL (reference sequence). CDR3 sequence reads: CASLGRGTDTQYF. CDR3 coding DNA: TGTGCCAGCCTAGGACGGGGCACAGATACGCAGTATTTT.

There are a few counts of this clonotype. This chain's CDR3 is CASSPHQGVGSPLHF. The DNA for the CDR3 is TGTGCCAGCAGTCCTCACCAGGGGGTAGGATCACCCCTCCACTTT. The chain employs TRBV12-3 or TRBV12-4 and TRBJ1-6, with 7 bases matching TRBD1. The CDR3 extends over 15 amino acids. V lost 5 bases, J lost 10 bases, and 11 bases stayed unmatched.

Ten or more counts support this clonotype. The chain recombines TRBV11-2 with TRBJ2-7; the D gene is possibly TRBD2 (5 bases). Germline assignment: CDR1 SGHAT and CDR2 FQNNGV. This CDR3 region has 15 residues. Trimming took 6 bases from V and 0 from J, leaving 15 bases between them. CDR3: CASSLNTGSSYEQYF. CDR3 nucleotide sequence: TGTGCCAGCAGTTTAAACACTGGGAGCTCCTACGAGCAGTACTTC.

There are many counts of this clonotype. The chain combines TRBV12-3 or TRBV12-4 with TRBJ2-1; a weak D match, TRBD1 (5 bases). This CDR3 region has 12 residues. Trimming cost V 5 bases and J 12 bases, with 14 bases left between them. The CDR3 bases are TGTGCCAGCAGTCCCCTAGGGGTGTGGCAGTTCTTC. It encodes CASSPLGVWQFF.

This clonotype came up many times. The chain employs TRBV20-1 and TRBJ2-1, with D possibly matching TRBD2 (6 bases). The CDR3 spans 14 residues. With 3 bases removed from V and 4 bases from J, the gap between germline ends came to 13 bases. Germline CDR1 DFQATT, CDR2 SNEGSKA (reference sequence). CDR3 sequence: CSASQQGGYNEQFF. The CDR3 nucleotides read TGCAGTGCTAGTCAGCAGGGAGGATACAATGAGCAGTTCTTC.

V gene TRBV3-1 combines with J gene TRBJ2-1; D is perhaps TRBD2 (5 bases). This CDR3 is 15 amino acids long. Germline V gene sequence: CDR1 LGHDT, CDR2 YNNKEL (reference sequence). V lost 4 bases and J 3 bases, leaving 13 bases between the germline ends. The CDR3 loop is CASSPNTRDYNEQFF. In DNA form, the CDR3 reads TGTGCCAGCAGCCCCAACACTAGGGACTACAATGAGCAGTTCTTC.

This clonotype turned up a few times. The chain uses TRBV18 and TRBJ1-6, with 7 bases aligning to TRBD1. CDR3 length: 13 amino acids. Germline CDR1 KGHSH, CDR2 LQKENI. V trimming: 9 bases; J trimming: 6 bases; junction bases outside the gene matches: 5. CDR3 residues: CASSTGTNSPLHF. The CDR3 nucleotides read TGTGCCAGTTCGACAGGGACTAATTCACCCCTCCACTTT.

This clonotype was seen a handful of times. The chain combines TRBV7-8 with TRBJ2-5; D may be TRBD2 (6 bases). V was shortened by 1 base and J by 4 bases, with 16 bases between the two germline ends. Germline V gene data show CDR1 as SGHVS and CDR2 as FQNEAQ. The CDR3 contains 16 residues. The CDR3 DNA is TGTGCCAGCAGCTTAGTGGGGGACTCCGGGGGAGAGACCCAGTACTTC. Protein product: CASSLVGDSGGETQYF.

This clonotype was observed at least ten times. V is TRBV10-3 and J is TRBJ2-5; tentative D call: TRBD2 (6 bases). V lost 2 bases to trimming and J lost 5 bases, with 15 bases between them. This CDR3 region has 15 residues. The germline V gene encodes CDR1 ENHRY and CDR2 SYGVKD. This CDR3 is CAISESGGVGETQYF. CDR3 bases: TGTGCCATCAGTGAGAGTGGAGGGGTCGGGGAGACCCAGTACTTC.

This clonotype appeared many times. V is TRBV3-1 and J is TRBJ2-5, with D unclear. Germline CDR1 is LGHDT and CDR2 is YNNKEL (reference sequence). V shed 0 bases and J shed 5 bases, with 10 bases lying between them. There are 14 residues in the CDR3. CDR3 protein: CASSQDEPGETQYF. The CDR3 DNA is TGTGCCAGCAGCCAAGATGAGCCTGGCGAGACCCAGTACTTC.

The chain joins TRBV4-3 to TRBJ2-1, with 9 bases matching TRBD2. V gave up 0 bases and J gave up 0 bases; unmatched junction bases: 3. Germline V lookup: CDR1 LGHNA, CDR2 YSLEER. The CDR3 is 17 amino acids. Written as DNA, the CDR3 is TGCGCCAGCAGCCAAGAGGGTAGCGGGAGCTCCTACAATGAGCAGTTCTTC. It translates to CASSQEGSGSSYNEQFF.

The rearrangement links TRBV5-1 to TRBJ2-2, with TRBD1 identical over 9 bases. V shed 4 bases and J 6 bases; nucleotides not matched to a gene: 7. The CDR3 is made up of 15 amino acids. Looked up from germline, CDR1 is SGHRS and CDR2 is YFSETQ. CDR3 amino acids: CASSPGQGSAGELFF. The DNA of the CDR3 is TGCGCCAGCAGCCCGGGACAGGGAAGTGCCGGGGAGCTGTTTTTT.

The V call is TRBV20-1, the J call TRBJ2-2, with TRBD2 identical over 10 bases. This CDR3 has 17 amino acids. CDR1 and CDR2 from the germline V gene are DFQATT and SNEGSKA (reference sequence). J gave up 0 bases and V 0 bases, and 4 bases lay outside the gene matches. In DNA form, the CDR3 reads TGCAGTGCTAGAGATCCTAGCGGGGGACCGAACACCGGGGAGCTGTTTTTT. It encodes CSARDPSGGPNTGELFF.